A single sample is the source of the 31 T cell receptor beta chains below, sequenced in a study of blood T cell repertoires in COVID-19. Method: immunoSEQ multiplex PCR; TCRdb's copy keeps in-frame clones and lacks some. The sample lists under 45,000 clones; approximately 80% were seen once. Sequencing was performed on peripheral blood. The receptor set was obtained from a man older than 75 with acute or convalescent COVID-19.

This rearrangement joins TRBV23-1 to TRBJ2-7; TRBD1 matches 8 bases. TRBV23-1 is known as an ORF, though its function is uncertain. V shed 0 bases, J shed 5 bases, and the junction held 6 bases outside the gene matches. This CDR3 is built from 15 residues. The CDR3 coding sequence is TGCGCCAGCAGTCAATCTACGGACAGGGAAAACGAGCAGTACTTC. Translated: CASSQSTDRENEQYF.

V is TRBV5-5 and J is TRBJ2-7; 7 positions agree with TRBD1. This CDR3 has 16 residues. The germline V gene encodes CDR1 SGHKS and CDR2 YYEKEE (reference sequence). Unmatched junction bases numbered 9, after V lost 0 bases and J lost 3 bases. The CDR3, as DNA: TGTGCCAGCAGCTTGGCCGCGACAGGGCCAGTCTACGAGCAGTACTTC. Protein sequence: CASSLAATGPVYEQYF. Filled out from reference TRBV5-5 and TRBJ2-7, the complete variable domain reads DAGVTQSPTHLIKTRGQQVTLRCSPISGHKSVSWYQQVLGQGPQFIFQYYEKEERGRGNFPDRFSARQFPNYSSELNVNALLLGDSALYLCASSLAATGPVYEQYFGPGTRLTVT.

The chain has TRBV5-1 and TRBJ1-4; 9 nucleotides line up with TRBD1. The CDR3 length is 15 residues. Germline V gives CDR1 SGHRS, CDR2 YFSETQ. With 4 bases clipped from V and 7 bases from J, the junction kept 8 bases outside the gene matches. The CDR3 DNA is TGCGCCAGCAGCCCAAGGACAGGGGCTGTTGAAAAACTGTTTTTT. Encoded protein: CASSPRTGAVEKLFF.

In this sample, this clone turned up once. The rearrangement links TRBV6-1 to TRBJ2-7; the match to TRBD1 covers 8 bases. This CDR3 comprises 15 residues. Trimming at V came to 0 bases and at J to 2 bases, leaving 3 bases not matched to a gene. Per germline, CDR1 MNHNS and CDR2 SASEGT. CDR3 amino acids: CASSEALGQAYEQYF. The CDR3 DNA reads as TGTGCCAGCAGTGAAGCGTTGGGACAGGCCTACGAGCAGTACTTC.

V and J are TRBV30 and TRBJ2-2; no clear D. Germline V gene data show CDR1 as GTSNPN and CDR2 as SVGIG (reference sequence). Trimming removed 3 bases at V and 5 bases at J, with 16 bases between. The CDR3 runs 15 residues. The CDR3 nucleotides read TGTGCCTGGAGATTGACAACAACGGAAACCGGGGAGCTGTTTTTT. Amino acid sequence: CAWRLTTTETGELFF.

This clone was recorded once. The V call is TRBV9, the J call TRBJ2-4, with 8 bases matching TRBD2. The V segment lost 4 bases and the J segment 3 bases; nucleotides outside the gene matches: 9. Germline assignment: CDR1 SGDLS and CDR2 YYNGEE. The CDR3 is made up of 16 amino acids. CDR3: CASSPWAGGSKNIQYF. In nucleotides, the CDR3 is TGTGCCAGCAGCCCCTGGGCGGGAGGCAGCAAAAACATTCAGTACTTC.

The V call is TRBV10-3, the J call TRBJ2-7; 9 bases match TRBD2. The V segment lost 2 bases and the J segment 2 bases; nucleotides outside the gene matches: 4. Germline V gene sequence: CDR1 ENHRY, CDR2 SYGVKD. This CDR3 is 15 amino acids long. The DNA of the CDR3 is TGTGCCATCAGTGAGCGGCTAGCGGGGACCTACGAGCAGTACTTC. It is translated as CAISERLAGTYEQYF.

The rearrangement joins TRBV27 to TRBJ1-2; 8 nucleotides line up with TRBD1. The CDR3 covers 13 residues. Losses at the gene ends were 3 bases for V and 4 bases for J; bases not matched to a gene: 1. The germline V gene has CDR1 MNHEY and CDR2 SMNVEV (reference sequence). The CDR3 DNA is TGTGCCAGCAGTTTCACAGGGGGCTATGGCTACACCTTC. It is translated as CASSFTGGYGYTF.

This chain uses TRBV28 with TRBJ2-1, with D maybe TRBD1 (5 bases). This CDR3 comprises 14 residues. The V end lost 5 bases, the J end lost 7 bases, and 15 bases lay between the germline ends. Germline CDR1 MDHEN, CDR2 SYDVKM. CDR3 in amino acids: CASSRNQGTNEQFF. DNA for the CDR3: TGTGCCAGCAGTAGAAACCAGGGTACAAATGAGCAGTTCTTC.

This rearrangement joins TRBV7-2 to TRBJ2-4; TRBD1 matches 8 bases. Germline V CDR1 and CDR2: SGHTA, FQGNSA. With V trimmed by 11 bases and J by 2 bases, 5 bases remained unmatched. This CDR3 has 13 amino acids. The DNA for the CDR3 is TGTGCCTCAGGGGGCCTCTCCAAAAACATTCAGTACTTC. This codes for CASGGLSKNIQYF.

The chain links TRBV4-2 to TRBJ2-6, with a weak D call TRBD1 (6 bases). From germline, CDR1 is LGHNA and CDR2 YNFKEQ. V was pared by 0 bases and J by 1 base, with 16 bases between. CDR3 length: 19 amino acids. CDR3 coding DNA: TGTGCCAGCAGCCAAGATCGACAGGATGGGTGGTCTGGGGCCAACGTCCTGACTTTC. This translates into CASSQDRQDGWSGANVLTF.

The chain employs TRBV13 and TRBJ2-3; perhaps TRBD2 as D (6 bases). The CDR3 is 14 residues long. V dropped 1 base and J dropped 7 bases, with 12 bases sitting between them. Germline CDR1 and CDR2: PRHDT and FYEKMQ (reference sequence). The DNA of the CDR3 is TGTGCCAGCAGCTTAGCGGGGGTCAGGTATACGCAGTATTTT. This codes for CASSLAGVRYTQYF.

This clone was seen once. V gene TRBV18 combines with J gene TRBJ2-1; tentatively, D is TRBD2 (5 bases). Germline V CDR1 and CDR2: KGHSH, LQKENI. V lost 1 base, J lost 4 bases, and 14 bases lay in between. This CDR3 has 16 residues. CDR3 nucleotides: TGTGCCAGCTCACCACGAGCTAGCCCGGGGTACAATGAGCAGTTCTTC. Protein: CASSPRASPGYNEQFF.

The chain has TRBV24-1 and TRBJ1-2; possible D gene TRBD1, 5 bases. This CDR3 contains 13 residues. The ends were cut back, 3 bases at V and 3 bases at J, with 7 bases in the middle. Germline CDR1 and CDR2: KGHDR and SFDVKD. CDR3 amino acids: CATSDRTHYGYTF. DNA for the CDR3: TGTGCCACCAGTGATCGGACACACTATGGCTACACCTTC.

In its sample, this clone was seen many times. The genes are TRBV7-6 and TRBJ2-2; weak D call: TRBD2 (6 bases). The CDR3 runs 15 residues. V gave up 3 bases and J gave up 0 bases, with 8 bases separating them. Germline assignment: CDR1 SGHVS and CDR2 FNYEAQ. The CDR3 coding sequence is TGTGCCAGCAGCTTCGGCGGGACGAACACCGGGGAGCTGTTTTTT. Protein: CASSFGGTNTGELFF.

This clone was observed a few times. This sequence joins TRBV7-2 and TRBJ2-7, with 11 bases aligning to TRBD2. Trimming cost V 5 bases and J 0 bases; bases outside gene matches: 9. Germline V CDR1 and CDR2: SGHTA, FQGNSA. This CDR3 contains 17 residues. DNA of the CDR3: TGTGCCAGCAGCCCCGGCCTAGCGGGGGGCGACTCCTACGAGCAGTACTTC. Translation: CASSPGLAGGDSYEQYF.

The chain has TRBV12-3 or TRBV12-4 and TRBJ1-4; D ambiguous. The V end was cut by 3 bases, the J end by 8 bases, with 10 bases between. The CDR3 has 13 amino acids. The CDR3 reads CASSFRGTEKLFF. CDR3 bases: TGTGCCAGCAGTTTCCGGGGAACCGAAAAACTGTTTTTT.

The J gene is TRBJ2-3, the V gene TRBV29-1; possible D gene TRBD2, 5 bases. V was cut by 6 bases and J by 1 base, with 14 bases left in between. CDR3 length: 14 amino acids. Germline values: CDR1 SQVTM, CDR2 ANQGSEA. The CDR3 DNA follows: TGCAGCGTAGGACCGGGAACAGGCACAGATACGCAGTATTTT. Translation gives CSVGPGTGTDTQYF.

The CDR3 DNA is TGTGCCAGCAGCCCTCCGGAGGGGCCCCCGGCTGAAGCTTTCTTT. Amino acid sequence: CASSPPEGPPAEAFF. The rearrangement links TRBV7-2 to TRBJ1-1; D possibly corresponds to TRBD1 (5 bases). V lost 5 bases and J 6 bases, leaving 19 bases between the germline ends. The CDR3 is made up of 15 amino acids. Germline values: CDR1 SGHTA, CDR2 FQGNSA. The full variable domain, its missing parts supplied by reference TRBV7-2 and TRBJ1-1, is GAGVSQSPSNKVTEKGKDVELRCDPISGHTALYWYRQSLGQGLEFLIYFQGNSAPDKSGLPSDRFSAERTGGSVSTLTIQRTQQEDSAVYLCASSPPEGPPAEAFFGQGTRLTVV.

The chain has TRBV20-1 and TRBJ2-1; a possible D gene is TRBD2 (5 bases). Germline CDR1 and CDR2: DFQATT and SNEGSKA (reference sequence). Between the trimmed V and J ends, which lost 3 bases and 7 bases, there was a span of 7 bases. CDR3 length: 11 residues. CDR3 DNA: TGCAGTGCTAGCCGAGGGAATGAGCAGTTCTTC. Translated, it gives CSASRGNEQFF.

The rearrangement joins TRBV6-1 to TRBJ1-1, with a tentative D call TRBD1 (5 bases). V lost 1 base and J lost 1, with 10 bases in between. In germline, CDR1 is MNHNS, CDR2 SASEGT. CDR3 length equals 15 residues. The CDR3 DNA follows: TGTGCCAGCAGTGAAGGTGGAAGGGGGAACACTGAAGCTTTCTTT. This codes for CASSEGGRGNTEAFF.

By share, this clone counts as medium-sized. This sequence joins TRBV19 and TRBJ2-3; D call uncertain. The CDR3 is made up of 14 amino acids. V was shortened by 6 bases and J by 0 bases, with 10 bases between the two germline ends. Germline lookup yields CDR1 LNHDA and CDR2 SQIVND (reference sequence). CDR3 in DNA: TGTGCCAGTAGCGAGCACTCTAGCACAGATACGCAGTATTTT. Amino acids: CASSEHSSTDTQYF.

V is TRBV21-1 and J is TRBJ2-1; the table's D call, TRBD1, has no DNA check behind it. TRBV21-1 is a known pseudogene. This CDR3 is built from 14 residues. The CDR3 loop reads CASSMGQVYNEQFF. The DNA for the CDR3 is TGTGCCAGCAGCATGGGACAGGTGTACAATGAGCAGTTCTTC.

The chain couples TRBV7-2 to TRBJ1-2, with a tentative D call TRBD1 (5 bases). CDR1 SGHTA and CDR2 FQGNSA come from the germline V gene. The CDR3 spans 13 residues. V was clipped by 5 bases and J by 4 bases, with 11 bases between them. CDR3 loop: CASSPGGFYGYTF. The CDR3, as DNA: TGTGCCAGCAGCCCCGGGGGGTTCTATGGCTACACCTTC. Using reference TRBV7-2 and TRBJ1-2 for the parts outside the CDR3, the full variable domain is GAGVSQSPSNKVTEKGKDVELRCDPISGHTALYWYRQSLGQGLEFLIYFQGNSAPDKSGLPSDRFSAERTGGSVSTLTIQRTQQEDSAVYLCASSPGGFYGYTFGSGTRLTVV.

The V call is TRBV27, the J call TRBJ2-4; 9 nucleotides agree with TRBD1. The germline CDR1 and CDR2 sequences are MNHEY and SMNVEV (reference sequence). This CDR3 spans 17 amino acids. Trimming took 3 bases from V and 0 from J; bases not matched to a gene: 6. The CDR3 coding sequence is TGTGCCAGCAGTTTGTTCCCGGGACAGGGAGCCAAAAACATTCAGTACTTC. It codes for CASSLFPGQGAKNIQYF.

The chain couples TRBV6-1 to TRBJ2-5, with 8 bases identical to TRBD2. The V gene end was trimmed by 0 bases and the J gene end by 1 base; junction bases not matched to a gene: 4. Germline V gene lookup returns CDR1 MNHNS and CDR2 SASEGT. CDR3 length equals 16 residues. The CDR3 coding sequence is TGTGCCAGCAGTGAAGCATTGGGGACTAGCCAAGAGACCCAGTACTTC. It codes for CASSEALGTSQETQYF.

The genes are TRBV5-5 and TRBJ2-5, with TRBD2 matching 10 bases. With 4 bases clipped from V and 4 bases from J, the junction kept 1 base outside the gene matches. CDR3 length: 13 residues. Looked up from germline, CDR1 is SGHKS and CDR2 is YYEKEE (reference sequence). CDR3 coding DNA: TGTGCCAGCAGCCGACTAGCGGGAGAGACCCAGTACTTC. Encoded protein: CASSRLAGETQYF.

The genes are TRBV7-3 and TRBJ2-1; TRBD1 is a possible D gene (5 bases). The V and J ends lost 1 base and 8 bases respectively, with 15 bases between them. There are 15 residues in the CDR3. The V gene's germline CDR1 is SGHTA and CDR2 FQGTGA. CDR3 sequence reads: CASSLNQGRRYEQFF. The CDR3 DNA sequence: TGTGCCAGCAGCTTAAACCAGGGCCGTAGATATGAGCAGTTCTTC.

The chain uses TRBV30 and TRBJ1-3, with TRBD1 matching over 8 bases. Trimming cost V 4 bases and J 2 bases; bases outside gene matches: 1. CDR3 size: 13 residues. CDR1 GTSNPN and CDR2 SVGIG come from the germline V gene (reference sequence). CDR3 coding DNA: TGTGCCTGGAAACAGGGGGCTGGAAACACCATATATTTT. The encoded protein is CAWKQGAGNTIYF.

The chain joins TRBV6-6 to TRBJ1-2; TRBD1 might be the D (6 bases). Between the trimmed V and J ends, which lost 7 bases and 1 base, there was a span of 13 bases. Germline CDR1 and CDR2: MNHNY and SVGAGI (reference sequence). The length of the CDR3 is 14 residues. In DNA form, the CDR3 reads TGTGCCAGCACAGGGACATCTCTTAACTATGGCTACACCTTC. It is translated as CASTGTSLNYGYTF.

The chain uses TRBV7-6 and TRBJ1-1; 11 bases line up with TRBD1. The CDR3 spans 18 residues. V lost 6 bases and J lost 6; bases outside the gene matches: 18. Germline CDR1 is SGHVS and CDR2 is FNYEAQ. CDR3 protein: CASSSYRGRDRGESEAFF. In nucleotides, the CDR3 is TGTGCCAGCAGTTCCTACCGGGGTAGGGACAGGGGGGAGTCTGAAGCTTTCTTT.